These 19 T cell receptor beta chains share one sample of origin, sequenced in a study of blood T cell repertoires in COVID-19. TCRdb keeps only in-frame clones here, not all; method: immunoSEQ multiplex PCR. There are a few hundred thousand clones in the sample; over 75% occur only once, and approximately 1% lies in the top ten. Sequencing used PBMCs or T cells enriched from blood (not recorded which). The receptors derive from a man between 18 and 35 years old who had recovered from COVID-19.

The CDR3 here is CASSPNTLVNEQFF. Here the CDR3 DNA reads TGTGCCAGCTCACCCAACACACTAGTGAATGAGCAGTTCTTC. The V call is TRBV18, the J call TRBJ2-1, with a possible D match to TRBD2 (5 bases). Germline values: CDR1 KGHSH, CDR2 LQKENI. V gave up 3 bases and J gave up 7 bases, with 13 bases separating them. This CDR3 is 14 amino acids long. Variable domain in full (rest from reference TRBV18 and TRBJ2-1): NAGVMQNPRHLVRRRGQEARLRCSPMKGHSHVYWYRQLPEEGLKFMVYLQKENIIDESGMPKERFSAEFPKEGPSILRIQQVVRGDSAAYFCASSPNTLVNEQFFGPGTRLTVL.

This clone showed up just a few times. The chain joins TRBV2 to TRBJ2-6; 7 positions agree with TRBD1. V dropped 6 bases and J dropped 0; count of bases not matched to a gene: 8. The CDR3 is 17 residues long. Germline CDR1 SNHLY, CDR2 FYNNEI. CDR3 in amino acids: CASRSPGQISGANVLTF. CDR3 nucleotide sequence: TGTGCCAGCAGATCACCGGGACAGATCTCTGGGGCCAACGTCCTGACTTTC. Full variable domain (rest looked up from reference TRBV2 and TRBJ2-6): EPEVTQTPSHQVTQMGQEVILRCVPISNHLYFYWYRQILGQKVEFLVSFYNNEISEKSEIFDDQFSVERPDGSNFTLKIRSTKLEDSAMYFCASRSPGQISGANVLTFGAGSRLTVL.

The chain uses TRBV27 and TRBJ2-7; 10 bases line up with TRBD2. CDR1 MNHEY and CDR2 SMNVEV come from the germline V gene (reference sequence). CDR3 length equals 14 residues. V lost 2 bases and J lost 4; bases outside the gene matches: 2. In nucleotides, the CDR3 is TGTGCCAGCAGTTTAAGGACTAGCGGATACGAGCAGTACTTC. Residues: CASSLRTSGYEQYF.

The rearrangement links TRBV18 to TRBJ1-4; 7 bases map to TRBD1. The ends lost 4 bases at V and 0 bases at J; junction bases unmatched: 11. This CDR3 spans 18 amino acids. The germline V gene encodes CDR1 KGHSH and CDR2 LQKENI. The CDR3 bases are TGTGCCAGCTCACGTAACAGGGGTGGAAGGGCAACTAATGAAAAACTGTTTTTT. Encoded protein: CASSRNRGGRATNEKLFF. Full variable domain (missing parts from reference TRBV18 and TRBJ1-4): NAGVMQNPRHLVRRRGQEARLRCSPMKGHSHVYWYRQLPEEGLKFMVYLQKENIIDESGMPKERFSAEFPKEGPSILRIQQVVRGDSAAYFCASSRNRGGRATNEKLFFGSGTQLSVL.

CDR3 loop: CASSLKVGTGVRYGYTF. The CDR3 region has the DNA TGTGCCAGCAGTTTAAAGGTGGGGACAGGGGTACGCTATGGCTACACCTTC. This sequence joins TRBV27 and TRBJ1-2; 10 bases are a match to TRBD1. Germline V gene lookup returns CDR1 MNHEY and CDR2 SMNVEV (reference sequence). Losses at the gene ends were 2 bases for V and 4 bases for J; bases not matched to a gene: 10. This CDR3 region has 17 residues.

The chain couples TRBV21-1 to TRBJ2-7; no DNA check was done on the table's D call, TRBD1. TRBV21-1 is marked as a pseudogene. This CDR3 has 14 amino acids. In DNA, the CDR3 is TGTGCCAGCAGCAAAAACAGGGACCCCTACGAGCAGTACTTC. Protein sequence: CASSKNRDPYEQYF.

This rearrangement joins TRBV7-2 to TRBJ2-3; 9 bases map to TRBD2. Looked up from germline, CDR1 is SGHTA and CDR2 is FQGNSA. This CDR3 region has 16 residues. With V trimmed by 3 bases and J by 4 bases, 8 bases remained unmatched. The CDR3 spells CASSLSSGRGADTQYF. CDR3 bases: TGTGCCAGCAGCTTGAGTAGCGGGAGAGGTGCAGATACGCAGTATTTT.

This clone was counted only a few times. This chain connects TRBV27 to TRBJ1-2; a possible D gene is TRBD1 (5 bases). Germline V CDR1 and CDR2: MNHEY, SMNVEV (reference sequence). Trimming pared 11 bases from V and 2 bases from J, leaving 21 bases between. The CDR3 is made up of 15 amino acids. In nucleotides, the CDR3 is TGTGCCCCCGTTATACGGACACGGGGGAACTATGGCTACACCTTC. Translated: CAPVIRTRGNYGYTF.

The CDR3, as DNA: TGTGCCAGCTGCTTCCTAGCGGGGAGAACCTACAATGAGCAGTTCTTC. Its protein is CASCFLAGRTYNEQFF. V is TRBV28 and J is TRBJ2-1, with 9 bases aligning to TRBD2. Germline V gene sequence: CDR1 MDHEN, CDR2 SYDVKM. Germline trimming cut 8 bases from V and 2 bases from J; bases unmatched to any gene: 10. The CDR3 contains 16 residues.

As DNA, the CDR3 is TGTGCCAGCAGCTTAGGGGCCAGGGGCACAGATACGCAGTATTTT. Its protein product is CASSLGARGTDTQYF. The chain employs TRBV7-3 and TRBJ2-3, with D possibly TRBD1 on 5 matching bases. Trimming pared 2 bases from V and 1 base from J, leaving 10 bases between. The V gene's germline CDR1 is SGHTA and CDR2 FQGTGA. This CDR3 has 15 amino acids.

This sequence joins TRBV3-1 (or the pseudogene TRBV3-2) and TRBJ2-1; 8 bases are shared with TRBD2. Trimming at V came to 5 bases and at J to 12 bases, leaving 15 bases not matched to a gene. This CDR3 contains 15 residues. The germline V gene encodes CDR1 LGHDT and CDR2 YNNKEL (reference sequence). The CDR3 region is CASSTELLAGGRQFF. DNA for the CDR3: TGTGCCAGCAGCACCGAGCTTCTGGCGGGAGGCAGGCAGTTCTTC.

The rearrangement uses TRBV6-5 and TRBJ2-1; the match to TRBD2 covers 13 bases. There are 13 residues in the CDR3. The germline CDR1 and CDR2 sequences are MNHEY and SVGAGI. J was trimmed by 7 bases and V by 9 bases; bases with no gene match: 3. CDR3 nucleotides: TGTGCCAGTCGACTAGCGGGAGGAAATGAGCAGTTCTTC. Translating gives CASRLAGGNEQFF.

The V gene is TRBV9, the J gene TRBJ2-1, with 11 bases matching TRBD2. V lost 3 bases to trimming and J lost 4 bases; unmatched junction nucleotides: 3. Germline CDR1 SGDLS, CDR2 YYNGEE. The CDR3 contains 15 residues. CDR3 loop: CASSGPSGGYNEQFF. The CDR3 region has the DNA TGTGCCAGCAGCGGGCCTAGCGGGGGGTACAATGAGCAGTTCTTC.

V and J are TRBV7-9 and TRBJ2-1; 16 bases agree with TRBD2. CDR1 SEHNR and CDR2 FQNEAQ come from the germline V gene (reference sequence). Unmatched junction bases numbered 11, after V lost 5 bases and J lost 4 bases. CDR3 size: 19 residues. CDR3: CASSGDPGLAGGGYNEQFF. As DNA, the CDR3 is TGTGCCAGCAGCGGGGACCCGGGACTAGCGGGAGGGGGATACAATGAGCAGTTCTTC.

This chain connects TRBV2 to TRBJ2-1; D remains ambiguous. Looked up from germline, CDR1 is SNHLY and CDR2 is FYNNEI. The V end lost 7 bases, the J end lost 0 bases, and 10 bases lay between the germline ends. The CDR3 length is 14 residues. The CDR3 nucleotides are TGTGCCAGCATTGACCCCGGCTCCTACAATGAGCAGTTCTTC. Translated, it gives CASIDPGSYNEQFF.

The chain has TRBV28 and TRBJ1-4; D might be TRBD1 (5 bases). Germline loops: CDR1 MDHEN, CDR2 SYDVKM. The CDR3 length is 14 residues. Trimming removed 8 bases at V and 5 bases at J, with 15 bases between. CDR3 coding DNA: TGTGCCAGCCGCGCGGGGGGTTCGAATGAAAAACTGTTTTTT. Translation gives CASRAGGSNEKLFF.

V and J are TRBV28 and TRBJ2-1; 9 bases fit TRBD2. The CDR3 consists of 16 residues. Germline-derived CDR1 and CDR2 are MDHEN and SYDVKM. The V gene end was trimmed by 8 bases and the J gene end by 1 base; junction bases not matched to a gene: 9. CDR3 residues: CASGLSTSGSYNEQFF. Written as DNA, the CDR3 is TGTGCCAGCGGGTTGTCGACTAGCGGTTCCTACAATGAGCAGTTCTTC. Complete variable domain (other parts from reference TRBV28 and TRBJ2-1): DVKVTQSSRYLVKRTGEKVFLECVQDMDHENMFWYRQDPGLGLRLIYFSYDVKMKEKGDIPEGYSVSREKKERFSLILESASTNQTSMYLCASGLSTSGSYNEQFFGPGTRLTVL.

V is TRBV14 and J is TRBJ2-7, with D tentatively TRBD1 (5 bases). CDR1 is SGHDN, CDR2 FVKESK, per germline. V was cut by 0 bases and J by 10 bases, with 13 bases left in between. The CDR3 is made up of 13 amino acids. CDR3 bases: TGTGCCAGCAGCCAAGATGACAGTACGAGACAGTACTTC. This translates into CASSQDDSTRQYF.

A word on this clone: Since a much larger clone is just one base distant, this may be a read error. This sample includes further DNA sequences coding for the same CDR3. The chain combines TRBV5-1 with TRBJ2-7; 11 positions agree with TRBD1. The CDR3 is made up of 15 amino acids. V was pared by 3 bases and J by 3 bases, with 5 bases of the junction left unmatched. CDR1 and CDR2 (germline): SGHRS, YFSETQ. CDR3 sequence (DNA): TGCGCCAGCAGCTCATCCGGGACAGGGGGCTACGAGCAGTACTTC. It translates to CASSSSGTGGYEQYF.